The T cell receptor beta chain described here comes from a study of T-cell reconstitution after alpha-beta-depleted transplantation in children. Study outcomes and limitations: The study reportedly traced alpha-beta T cells about two months after transplant to several hundred expanded graft clones. Counts and diversity of T cells one year after transplant came mostly from newly produced T cells.

CDR1 is LGHDT and CDR2 is YNNKEL in the germline V gene (reference sequence). Trimming cost V 2 bases and J 4 bases; bases outside gene matches: 18. The CDR3 covers 20 residues. TCRbeta library preparation incorporated unique molecular identifiers. Using its own MiXCR run on the PCR reads, TCRdb lists one record per CDR3 protein. The table shows around 500,000 distinct CDR3 sequences, with roughly 24% occurring only once. This clonotype was counted only a few times. Antigen: not known. This clonotype originated in a boy younger than two who had a stem cell transplant for acute myeloid leukemia, so the T cells may come from the graft donor. Sequences were derived from PBMCs, mostly from graft donor cells, sampled 360 days after TCRalphabeta/CD19-depleted stem cell transplant. The chain links TRBV3-1 to TRBJ2-2; 8 bases align to TRBD1. The CDR3 DNA is TGTGCCAGCAGCCAAAACCGGGACAGGATACGGTTGCATCGCACCGGGGAGCTGTTTTTT. Amino acid sequence: CASSQNRDRIRLHRTGELFF. Combining the CDR3 with reference TRBV3-1 and TRBJ2-2 gives the whole variable domain DTAVSQTPKYLVTQMGNDKSIKCEQNLGHDTMYWYKQDSKKFLKIMFSYNNKELIINETVPNRFSPKSPDKAHLNLHINSLELGDSAVYFCASSQNRDRIRLHRTGELFFGEGSRLTVL.